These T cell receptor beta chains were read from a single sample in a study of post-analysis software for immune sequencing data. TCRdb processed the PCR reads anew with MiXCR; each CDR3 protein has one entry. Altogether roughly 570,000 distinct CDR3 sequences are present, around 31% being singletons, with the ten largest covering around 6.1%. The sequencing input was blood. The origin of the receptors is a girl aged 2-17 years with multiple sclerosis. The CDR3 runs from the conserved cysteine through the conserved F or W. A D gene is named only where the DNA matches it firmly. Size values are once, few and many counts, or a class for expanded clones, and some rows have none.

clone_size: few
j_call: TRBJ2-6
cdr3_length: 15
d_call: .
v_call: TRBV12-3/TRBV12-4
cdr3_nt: TGTGCCAGCAGTTTCGATGGGCCTGGGGCCAACGTCCTGACTTTC
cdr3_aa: CASSFDGPGANVLTF

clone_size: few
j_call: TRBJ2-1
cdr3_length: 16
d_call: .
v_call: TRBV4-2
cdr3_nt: TGTGCCAGCAGCCAAGTGGTCCCTAACGACTACAATGAGCAGTTCTTC
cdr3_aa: CASSQVVPNDYNEQFF

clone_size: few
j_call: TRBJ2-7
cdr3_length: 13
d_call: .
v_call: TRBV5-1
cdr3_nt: TGCGCCAGCAGCTTGGAACAGGAGGACGAGCAGTACTTC
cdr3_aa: CASSLEQEDEQYF

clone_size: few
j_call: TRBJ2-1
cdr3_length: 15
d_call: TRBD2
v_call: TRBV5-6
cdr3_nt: TGTGCCAGCAGCTTGTCGAGCGGGGGGGGCGATGAGCAGTTCTTC
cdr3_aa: CASSLSSGGGDEQFF

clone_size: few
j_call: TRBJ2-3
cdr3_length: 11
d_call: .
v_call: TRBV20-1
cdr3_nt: TGCAGTGCTCGCTACACAGATACGCAGTATTTT
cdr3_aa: CSARYTDTQYF

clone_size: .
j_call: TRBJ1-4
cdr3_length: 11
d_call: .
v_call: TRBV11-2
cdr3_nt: TGTGCCAGCAGGGCGGGGGGGAAACTGTTTTTT
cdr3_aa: CASRAGGKLFF

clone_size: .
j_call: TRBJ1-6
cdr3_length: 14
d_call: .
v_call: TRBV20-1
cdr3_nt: TGCAGTGCTAGAGATCGAGAAGGATATTCACCCCTCCACTTT
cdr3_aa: CSARDREGYSPLHF

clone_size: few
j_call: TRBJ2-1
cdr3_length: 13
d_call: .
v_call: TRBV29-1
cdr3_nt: TGCAGCGCGGTCGGCGGATCCTACAATGAGCAGTTCTTC
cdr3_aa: CSAVGGSYNEQFF

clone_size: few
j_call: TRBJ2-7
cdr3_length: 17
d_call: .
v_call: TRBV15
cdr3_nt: TGTGCCACCAGCACTGGGGAGCCTTTCCGTAGTTCCTACGAGCAGTACTTC
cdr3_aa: CATSTGEPFRSSYEQYF

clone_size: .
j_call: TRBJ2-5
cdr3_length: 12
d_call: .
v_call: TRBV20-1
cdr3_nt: TGCAGTGCTCTCGCTGGACAGAGGACCCAGTACTTC
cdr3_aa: CSALAGQRTQYF

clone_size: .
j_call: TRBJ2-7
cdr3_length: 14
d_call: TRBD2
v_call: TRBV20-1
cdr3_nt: TGCAGTGCTAGAGATACTAGCGGGGGGTACGAGCAGTACTTC
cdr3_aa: CSARDTSGGYEQYF

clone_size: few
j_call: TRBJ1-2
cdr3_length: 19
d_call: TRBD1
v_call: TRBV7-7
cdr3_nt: TGTGCCAGCAGCTTAGGGGGAGCCGGGACAGCGCCCCGAGTTGGGGGCTACACCTTC
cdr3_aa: CASSLGGAGTAPRVGGYTF

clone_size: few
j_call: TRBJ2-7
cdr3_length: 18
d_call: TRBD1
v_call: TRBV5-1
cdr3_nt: TGCGCCAGCAGCTTGGCCGAATCCGTGTGGGACAGAGCCTACGAGCAGTACTTC
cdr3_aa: CASSLAESVWDRAYEQYF

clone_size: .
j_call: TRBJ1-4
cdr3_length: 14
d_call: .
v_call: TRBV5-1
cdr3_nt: TGCGCCAGCAGCGCGGACAGCCTTAATGAAAAACTGTTTTTT
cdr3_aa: CASSADSLNEKLFF

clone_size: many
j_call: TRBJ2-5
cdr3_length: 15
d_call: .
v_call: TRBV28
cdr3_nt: TGTGCCAGCATGATGGCTGGGGGCTTGGGAGAGACCCAGTACTTC
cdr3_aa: CASMMAGGLGETQYF

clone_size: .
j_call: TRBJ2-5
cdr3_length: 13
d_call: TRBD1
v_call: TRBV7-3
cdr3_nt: TGTGCCAGCAGCGACAGGGACATGGCGACCCAGTACTTC
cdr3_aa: CASSDRDMATQYF

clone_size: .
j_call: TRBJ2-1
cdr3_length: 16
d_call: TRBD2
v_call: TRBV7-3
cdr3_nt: TGTGCCAGCAGCACAAACGGACTAGCGGCATACAATGAGCAGTTCTTC
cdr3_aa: CASSTNGLAAYNEQFF

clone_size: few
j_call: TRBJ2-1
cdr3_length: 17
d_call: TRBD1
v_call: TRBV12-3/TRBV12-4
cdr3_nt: TGTGCCAGCAGTTTCCCGTCTGGGACAGAGTCCTACAATGAGCAGTTCTTC
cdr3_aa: CASSFPSGTESYNEQFF

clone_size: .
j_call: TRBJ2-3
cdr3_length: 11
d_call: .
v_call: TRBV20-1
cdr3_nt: TGCAGTGTGTGGGTCACAGATACGCAGTATTTT
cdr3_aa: CSVWVTDTQYF

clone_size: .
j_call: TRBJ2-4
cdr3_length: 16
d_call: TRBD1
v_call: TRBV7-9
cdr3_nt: TGTGCCAGCAGCTATGACAGGGGATTGTCCAAAAACATTCAGTACTTC
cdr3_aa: CASSYDRGLSKNIQYF

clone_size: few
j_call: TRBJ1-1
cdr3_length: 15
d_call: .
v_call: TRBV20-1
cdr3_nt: TGCAGTGCTAGAGACTACGGAGGAATGAACACTGAAGCTTTCTTT
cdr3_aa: CSARDYGGMNTEAFF

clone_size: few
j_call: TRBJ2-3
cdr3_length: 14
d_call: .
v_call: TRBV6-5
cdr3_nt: TGTGCCAGCAGTTACCCCGGGGATGCAGATACGCAGTATTTT
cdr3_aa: CASSYPGDADTQYF

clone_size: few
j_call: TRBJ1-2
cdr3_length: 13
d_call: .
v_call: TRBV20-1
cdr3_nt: TGCAGTGCTAGGGGGCCGACTCCCTATGGCTACACCTTC
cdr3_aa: CSARGPTPYGYTF

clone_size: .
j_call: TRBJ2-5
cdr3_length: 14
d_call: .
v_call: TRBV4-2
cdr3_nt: TGTGCCAGCAGCCAAGGAGGGGCAGGGGAGACCCAGTACTTC
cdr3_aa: CASSQGGAGETQYF

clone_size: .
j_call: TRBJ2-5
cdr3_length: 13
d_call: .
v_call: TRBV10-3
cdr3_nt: TGTGCCATCAGTGTGGCCCAACAAGAGACCCAGTACTTC
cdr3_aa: CAISVAQQETQYF

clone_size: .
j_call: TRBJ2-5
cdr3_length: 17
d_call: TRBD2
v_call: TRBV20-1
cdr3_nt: TGCAGTGCTAGAGATCCAGCGGGGGGGCCCCCGGGAGAGACCCAGTACTTC
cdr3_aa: CSARDPAGGPPGETQYF

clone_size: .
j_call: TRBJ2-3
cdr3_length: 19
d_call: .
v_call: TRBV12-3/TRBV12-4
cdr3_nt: TGTGCCAGCAGTTCCAGTCCCCAGCCCACAGGGCTCAGCACAGATACGCAGTATTTT
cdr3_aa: CASSSSPQPTGLSTDTQYF

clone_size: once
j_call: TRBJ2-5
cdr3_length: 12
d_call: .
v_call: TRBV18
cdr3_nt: TGTGCCAGCTCACCAAAGGCAGATGAGCAGTACTTC
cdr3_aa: CASSPKADEQYF

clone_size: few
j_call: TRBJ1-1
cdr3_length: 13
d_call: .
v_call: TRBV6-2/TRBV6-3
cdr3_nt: TGTGCCAGCCACACAAACTCGAACACTGAAGCTTTCTTT
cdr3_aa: CASHTNSNTEAFF

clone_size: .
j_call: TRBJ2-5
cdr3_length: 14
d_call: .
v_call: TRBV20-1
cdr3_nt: TGCAGTGCTGGGCGACTCACGGGCCCAGAGACCCAGTACTTC
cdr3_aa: CSAGRLTGPETQYF

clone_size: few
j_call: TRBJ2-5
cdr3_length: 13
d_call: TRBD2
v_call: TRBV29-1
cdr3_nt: TGCAGCGGGGGGACTAGCGGGCAAGAGACCCAGTACTTC
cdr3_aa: CSGGTSGQETQYF

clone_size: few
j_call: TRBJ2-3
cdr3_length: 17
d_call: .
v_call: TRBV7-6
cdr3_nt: TGTGCCAGCAGCCACGGGACCGGTGCTACTAGCACAGATACGCAGTATTTT
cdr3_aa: CASSHGTGATSTDTQYF

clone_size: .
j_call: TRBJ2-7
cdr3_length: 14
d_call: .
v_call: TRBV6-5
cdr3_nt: TGTGCCAGCAATCCTTCCACAGGACTCTACGGGCAGTACTTC
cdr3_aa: CASNPSTGLYGQYF

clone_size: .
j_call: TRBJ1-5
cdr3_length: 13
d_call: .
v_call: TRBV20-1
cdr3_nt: TGCAGTGCTAGAGAGAGGGGTCCTCAGCCCCAGCATTTT
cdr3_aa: CSARERGPQPQHF

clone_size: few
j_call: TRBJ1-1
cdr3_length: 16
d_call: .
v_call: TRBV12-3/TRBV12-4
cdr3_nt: TGTGCCAGCAGTTTTATACTACAGGGTAGGGGCACTGAAGCTTTCTTT
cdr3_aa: CASSFILQGRGTEAFF

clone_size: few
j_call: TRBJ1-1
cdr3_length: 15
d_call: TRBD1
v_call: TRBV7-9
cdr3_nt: TGTGCCAGCAGCCCTCCCCCGGGACAGGGGGATGAAGCTTTCTTT
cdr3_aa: CASSPPPGQGDEAFF